This T cell receptor beta chain was identified in a study of T cell repertoires in cytomegalovirus infection. The wider study: An indication of both CMV infection and matching HLA type came from public TCR beta signatures.

Remarks on this clonotype: Its antigen remains unidentified.

Germline V lookup: CDR1 DFQATT, CDR2 SNEGSKA (reference sequence). Trimming pared 7 bases from V and 3 bases from J, leaving 19 bases between. The CDR3 extends over 15 amino acids. TCRdb reprocessed the reads via MiXCR and lists one record per CDR3 protein. Found here are some 700,000 distinct CDR3 sequences, about 40% of them singletons; the top ten hold 2.5% to 3%. Study observations and caveats: There were HLA-C-restricted CMV-specific TCR beta clonotypes dominating the ex vivo response. Carriers of CMV plus the relevant HLA were identified by cumulative public TCR beta family frequency.

This sequence originates from a human donor in good health (CMV status not recorded). Some clones in this sample may be carry-over from other donors' samples. The V gene is TRBV20-1, the J gene TRBJ1-5; tentative D call: TRBD1 (5 bases). Sample: PBMCs. The CDR3 spells CSGVQGTGFNQPQHF. Written as DNA, the CDR3 is TGCAGTGGGGTTCAGGGAACGGGGTTCAATCAGCCCCAGCATTTT.